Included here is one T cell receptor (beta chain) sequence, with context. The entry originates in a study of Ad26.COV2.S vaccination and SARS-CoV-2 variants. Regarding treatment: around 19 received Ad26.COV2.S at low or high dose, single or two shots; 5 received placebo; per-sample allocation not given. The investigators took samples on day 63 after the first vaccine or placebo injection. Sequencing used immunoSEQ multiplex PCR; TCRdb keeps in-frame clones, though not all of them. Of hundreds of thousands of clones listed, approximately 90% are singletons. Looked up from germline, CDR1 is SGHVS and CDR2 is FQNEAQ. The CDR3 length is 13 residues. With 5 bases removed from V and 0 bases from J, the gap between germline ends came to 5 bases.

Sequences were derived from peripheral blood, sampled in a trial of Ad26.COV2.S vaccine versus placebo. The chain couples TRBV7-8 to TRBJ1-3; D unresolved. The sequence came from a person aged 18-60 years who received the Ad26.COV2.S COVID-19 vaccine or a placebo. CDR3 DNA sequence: TGTGCCAGCAGCCTAGACTCTGGAAACACCATATATTTT. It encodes CASSLDSGNTIYF.